The 20 T cell receptor beta chains reported below all come from one sample, sequenced in a study of regulatory T cells in long-lasting Graves disease. Arm-PCR with iRepertoire HTBI primers amplified the CDR3 regions for these TCR beta libraries. TCRdb ran MiXCR on the multiplex PCR reads and lists one entry per CDR3 protein. Here the sample spans 700,000 or so distinct CDR3 sequences, about 32% being singletons. Time point given: persistent/refractory GD, antithyroid drugs over 5 years with positive TRAb. From RNA extracted from PBMCs, the TCR library was made. The sample was peripheral blood mononuclear cells (PBMCs), taken when the disease was refractory, from a patient treated with antithyroid drugs. Receptors were obtained from a female donor with Graves disease.

In its sample, this clonotype was seen a few times. The V and J genes are TRBV12-5 and TRBJ2-5; TRBD2 aligns across 7 bases. CDR3 length: 16 amino acids. The germline gives CDR1 LGHNT, CDR2 FRNRAP. Germline trimming cut 0 bases from V and 4 bases from J; bases unmatched to any gene: 8. The CDR3 DNA is TGTGCTAGTGGTTTGGTGGTAGCGGGCCCCTTAGAGACCCAGTACTTC. Translating gives CASGLVVAGPLETQYF.

This clonotype was picked up many times. The V call is TRBV28, the J call TRBJ1-1; a weak D match, TRBD1 (5 bases). CDR3 size: 13 residues. V was shortened by 9 bases and J by 4 bases, with 15 bases between the two germline ends. CDR1 is MDHEN and CDR2 is SYDVKM in the germline V gene. The DNA of the CDR3 is TGTGCCAGTTTATCAGGGAGGTTCACTGAAGCTTTCTTT. It encodes CASLSGRFTEAFF. Full variable domain (missing parts from reference TRBV28 and TRBJ1-1): DVKVTQSSRYLVKRTGEKVFLECVQDMDHENMFWYRQDPGLGLRLIYFSYDVKMKEKGDIPEGYSVSREKKERFSLILESASTNQTSMYLCASLSGRFTEAFFGQGTRLTVV.

V and J are TRBV20-1 and TRBJ2-7, with 9 bases matching TRBD2. The CDR3 is 15 residues long. CDR1 DFQATT and CDR2 SNEGSKA come from the germline V gene (reference sequence). Unmatched junction bases numbered 9, after V lost 5 bases and J lost 1 base. Written as DNA, the CDR3 is TGCAGTGCTCCGCGGGAGGGCCAACCGTCCTACGAGCAGTACTTC. Translation gives CSAPREGQPSYEQYF.

In its sample, this clonotype was seen a few times. The chain couples TRBV27 to TRBJ2-7; 7 positions match TRBD2. Trimming cost V 6 bases and J 2 bases; bases outside gene matches: 4. Germline CDR1 MNHEY, CDR2 SMNVEV (reference sequence). This CDR3 has 13 amino acids. This chain's CDR3 is CASSHGGAYEQYF. CDR3 DNA: TGTGCCAGCAGCCATGGGGGGGCCTACGAGCAGTACTTC.

This sequence joins TRBV20-1 and TRBJ2-7, with 9 bases aligning to TRBD2. This CDR3 is built from 15 residues. Trimming cost V 6 bases and J 4 bases; bases outside gene matches: 13. CDR1 DFQATT and CDR2 SNEGSKA come from the germline V gene (reference sequence). CDR3 protein: CSAIPLSSGGYEQYF. As DNA, the CDR3 is TGCAGTGCCATCCCCCTCAGTAGCGGGGGTTACGAGCAGTACTTC.

This clonotype was recorded many times. In nucleotides, the CDR3 is TGTGCCAGCAGCTTAGGAGCCGGGACAGTGAACACTGAAGCTTTCTTT. Its protein product is CASSLGAGTVNTEAFF. This chain uses TRBV7-9 with TRBJ1-1; 7 bases are a match to TRBD1. The CDR3 totals 16 residues. The trim removed 1 base at V and 0 bases at J, leaving 5 bases unmatched. In germline, CDR1 is SEHNR, CDR2 FQNEAQ (reference sequence).

This clonotype was recorded many times. This sequence joins TRBV6-1 and TRBJ2-7, with D possibly TRBD2 on 6 matching bases. Germline V gene lookup returns CDR1 MNHNS and CDR2 SASEGT. CDR3 length: 14 residues. V lost 7 bases and J 4 bases, leaving 17 bases between the germline ends. This chain's CDR3 is CASMRDGLTYEQYF. The CDR3 DNA follows: TGTGCCAGCATGCGGGACGGACTAACATACGAGCAGTACTTC.

The chain recombines TRBV20-1 with TRBJ2-5; 10 nucleotides line up with TRBD2. Judging by the DNA end, TRBJ2-7 fits better; the J call may be wrong. CDR3 length: 16 amino acids. The germline V gene encodes CDR1 DFQATT and CDR2 SNEGSKA (reference sequence). As DNA, the CDR3 is TGCAGTGCTAGAGATTTGGCAGCGGGAGGGCCCTACGAGCAGTACTTC. It codes for CSARDLAAGGPYEQYF.

The V gene is TRBV29-1, the J gene TRBJ1-4; 7 bases are shared with TRBD1. The V and J ends lost 4 bases and 4 bases, in that order; junction bases with no gene match: 3. Germline V CDR1 and CDR2: SQVTM, ANQGSEA. The CDR3 is 13 residues long. The CDR3 DNA is TGCAGCGTTGTCGACAGGGATAATGAAAAACTGTTTTTT. Translated, it gives CSVVDRDNEKLFF.

This clonotype was observed a few times. The V gene is TRBV20-1, the J gene TRBJ2-7; the D is unclear. Trimming took off 3 bases at V and 7 bases at J, with 13 bases between the two ends. The CDR3 spans 12 residues. The germline V gene has CDR1 DFQATT and CDR2 SNEGSKA (reference sequence). The CDR3 DNA sequence: TGCAGTGCTAGTAGACTGACACGAGAGCAGTACTTC. Residues: CSASRLTREQYF.

Comments on this clonotype: Mismatch with germline at one junction end may stem from a read error. Here the CDR3 DNA reads TGTGCCAGCAGTTCGAGACAGGGGGCGGGTAGCAATCAGCCCCGGCATTTT. As protein: CASSSRQGAGSNQPRHF. J is TRBJ1-5 and V is TRBV28; 10 positions agree with TRBD1. CDR1 is MDHEN and CDR2 is SYDVKM in the germline V gene. The CDR3 has 17 residues. Together with reference TRBV28 and TRBJ1-5, the CDR3 gives the full variable domain: DVKVTQSSRYLVKRTGEKVFLECVQDMDHENMFWYRQDPGLGLRLIYFSYDVKMKEKGDIPEGYSVSREKKERFSLILESASTNQTSMYLCASSSRQGAGSNQPRHFGDGTRLSIL.

This chain uses TRBV2 with TRBJ1-1, with D hard to call. This CDR3 is built from 12 residues. CDR1 SNHLY and CDR2 FYNNEI come from the germline V gene. Trimming pared 4 bases from V and 7 bases from J, leaving 10 bases between. CDR3: CASSADHYEAFF. The CDR3, as DNA: TGTGCCAGCAGTGCCGACCACTATGAAGCTTTCTTT.

This chain uses TRBV27 with TRBJ2-1; 11 bases align to TRBD2. Germline CDR1 and CDR2: MNHEY and SMNVEV (reference sequence). This CDR3 comprises 19 residues. V was clipped by 2 bases and J by 5 bases; unmatched bases: 14. The DNA of the CDR3 is TGTGCCAGCAGTTTAGGCCTCGGGCAGGGACTAGCGGACAACAATGAGCAGTTCTTC. Its translation is CASSLGLGQGLADNNEQFF.

This clonotype was found many times. The chain links TRBV12-3 or TRBV12-4 to TRBJ2-4; maybe TRBD2 (7 bases). Trimming left V 7 bases short and J 9 bases short, with 22 bases between. The CDR3 covers 15 residues. The CDR3 DNA follows: TGTGCCAGCACTCCATTAAACGGGGGGCCGGGCATTCAGTACTTC. Its protein product is CASTPLNGGPGIQYF.

The chain employs TRBV6-5 and TRBJ2-2; D remains unclear. Germline V lookup: CDR1 MNHEY, CDR2 SVGAGI. Trimming removed 2 bases from V and 6 bases from J, with 13 bases in between. The CDR3 contains 15 residues. The CDR3, as DNA: TGTGCCAGCAGTTACAGGGATTTTTCCGCCGGGGAGCTGTTTTTT. This gives the protein CASSYRDFSAGELFF.

This clonotype appeared a few times. V usage is TRBV5-1 and J usage is TRBJ2-2, with TRBD2 as a possible D gene (5 bases). The CDR3 is 16 amino acids. The V gene lost 2 bases and the J gene lost 4 bases, with 15 bases spanning the gap. Germline loops: CDR1 SGHRS, CDR2 YFSETQ. DNA of the CDR3: TGCGCCAGCAGCTTCCGATTCGGAGGTGGCACCGGGGAGCTGTTTTTT. It translates to CASSFRFGGGTGELFF. Supplemented by reference TRBV5-1 and TRBJ2-2, the full variable domain reads KAGVTQTPRYLIKTRGQQVTLSCSPISGHRSVSWYQQTPGQGLQFLFEYFSETQRNKGNFPGRFSGRQFSNSRSEMNVSTLELGDSALYLCASSFRFGGGTGELFFGEGSRLTVL.

This clonotype was picked up a small number of times. This chain links TRBV25-1 with TRBJ1-2; D is uncertain. Germline V gene lookup returns CDR1 MGHDK and CDR2 SYGVNS. V shed 2 bases and J shed 4 bases, with 11 bases lying between them. This CDR3 comprises 14 residues. The DNA of the CDR3 is TGTGCCAGCAGTGAACCCACAAGGCCCTATGGCTACACCTTC. Translation: CASSEPTRPYGYTF.

The chain is built from TRBV19 and TRBJ1-3; 7 bases are a match to TRBD1. This CDR3 contains 16 residues. Per germline, CDR1 LNHDA and CDR2 SQIVND (reference sequence). V shed 5 bases, J shed 4 bases, and the junction held 11 bases outside the gene matches. The CDR3 region is CASSAKTGAPGNTIYF. The CDR3 coding sequence is TGTGCCAGTAGTGCTAAAACAGGGGCGCCGGGAAACACCATATATTTT.

The chain has TRBV5-6 and TRBJ2-7; D not certain. V was clipped by 4 bases and J by 0 bases, with 11 bases between them. This CDR3 has 14 amino acids. Germline CDR1 reads SGHDT; CDR2 reads YYEEEE. CDR3 amino acids: CASSHGSISYEQYF. The CDR3 nucleotides read TGTGCCAGCAGCCACGGATCGATCTCCTACGAGCAGTACTTC.

The sample holds a few counts of this clonotype. This chain joins TRBV7-9 and TRBJ1-2, with 12 bases lining up with TRBD1. V was pared by 0 bases and J by 6 bases, with 8 bases of the junction left unmatched. The CDR3 length is 17 residues. Germline-derived CDR1 and CDR2 are SEHNR and FQNEAQ (reference sequence). CDR3 coding DNA: TGTGCCAGCAGCTTAGCGTCGAGTGGGACAGGGGGCGATGGCTACACCTTC. This translates into CASSLASSGTGGDGYTF.